Here is one T cell receptor beta chain with its context. Its matching antigen is unknown. The second PCR ran about 6 to 11 cycles with a sample-barcoded 5' primer and J-beta primers. Each single sample gave us at least 3 million CDR3-containing paired-end reads. TCRdb reprocessed the 5' RACE reads with MiXCR, giving one entry per CDR3 protein. Of 850,000 to 1,100,000 distinct CDR3 sequences listed, roughly two fifths are singletons. The data derive from a study of blood T cells in healthy people across ages. Overall study results and limits: PBMC samples, being unsorted, prevented any conclusive comparison of naive and antigen-experienced cells. Samples with more naive T cells showed higher observed beta diversity.

The CDR3 has 13 amino acids. Germline V gene data show CDR1 as MNHNY and CDR2 as SVGAGI (reference sequence). Trimming removed 2 bases at V and 3 bases at J, with 7 bases between. This chain joins TRBV6-6 and TRBJ1-1, with unresolved D. This receptor was identified in a man between 18 and 29 years old in good health. The material sequenced was blood. In DNA, the CDR3 is TGTGCCAGCAGTTACAGGGCCTACACTGAAGCTTTCTTT. This sequence encodes CASSYRAYTEAFF.